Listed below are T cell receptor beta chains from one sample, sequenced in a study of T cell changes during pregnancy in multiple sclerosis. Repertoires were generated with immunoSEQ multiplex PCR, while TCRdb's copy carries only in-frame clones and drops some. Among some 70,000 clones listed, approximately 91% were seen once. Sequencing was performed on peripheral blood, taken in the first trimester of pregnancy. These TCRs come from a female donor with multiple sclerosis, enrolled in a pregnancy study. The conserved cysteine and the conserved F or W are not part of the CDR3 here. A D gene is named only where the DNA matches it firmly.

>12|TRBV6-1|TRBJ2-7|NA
ASSEAGDPYEQY
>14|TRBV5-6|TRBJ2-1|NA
ASSRDIGRMNNEQF
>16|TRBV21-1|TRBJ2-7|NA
ASSKKELTGPPLYEQY
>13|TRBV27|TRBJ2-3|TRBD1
ASSSTGQSTDTQY
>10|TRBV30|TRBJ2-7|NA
AWSVGVYEQY
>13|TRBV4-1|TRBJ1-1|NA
ASSQVWTQNTEAF
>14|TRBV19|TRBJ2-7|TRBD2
ATTPIAGGFSGEQY
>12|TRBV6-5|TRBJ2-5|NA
ASSYSNRGETQY
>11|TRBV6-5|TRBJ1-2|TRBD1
ASRGTGAHGYT
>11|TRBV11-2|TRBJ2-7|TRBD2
ASSGLAGYEQY
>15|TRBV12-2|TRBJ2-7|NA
ASRLAGAGGLTYEQY
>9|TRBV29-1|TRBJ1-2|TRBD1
SMGQGNGYT
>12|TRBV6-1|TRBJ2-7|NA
ASSEDGGSYEQY
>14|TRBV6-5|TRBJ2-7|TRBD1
ASSFLSGTGAYEQY
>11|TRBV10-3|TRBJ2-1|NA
AISESRADEQF
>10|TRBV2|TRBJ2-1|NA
ASRLTENEQF
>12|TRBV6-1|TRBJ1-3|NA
ASTGQISGNTIY
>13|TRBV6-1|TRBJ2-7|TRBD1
ASSAGTAASYEQY
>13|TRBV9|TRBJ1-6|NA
ASSPGGAKNSPLH
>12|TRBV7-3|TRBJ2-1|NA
ASSSYGISGEQF
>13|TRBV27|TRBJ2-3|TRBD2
ASSMNSGSIDTQY
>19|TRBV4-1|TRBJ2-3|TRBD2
ASSQGMRGGLSQLLTDTQY
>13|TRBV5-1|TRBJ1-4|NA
ASSWRGGADEKLF
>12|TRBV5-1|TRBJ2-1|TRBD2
ASSLTGGPHEQF
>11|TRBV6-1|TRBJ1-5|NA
ASSEAPRGPQH
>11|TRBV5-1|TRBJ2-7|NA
ASSFVGNYEQH
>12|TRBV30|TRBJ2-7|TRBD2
AWSGASGYYEQY
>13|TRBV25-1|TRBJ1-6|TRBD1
ASSEGQSNNSPLH
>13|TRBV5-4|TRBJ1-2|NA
ASSQSTTVEFGYT